This TCR beta chain was observed in a study of shared clonotypes between healthy human individuals. Study outcomes and limitations: The study found lower generation probabilities in non-shared clonotypes than in those shared by all four donors.

The CDR3 loop spans 15 amino acids. V gave up 2 bases and J gave up 7 bases; unmatched junction bases: 7. The V gene's germline CDR1 is MNHEY and CDR2 SVGAGI. A note on this clone: Antigen: not known.

Clones were read by immunoSEQ multiplex PCR, and TCRdb kept only the in-frame ones, dropping some. The sample includes 2 million to 2.5 million clones, about 92% of them seen just once. In the naive CD8 group, cells lacked CD45RO and were positively selected for CCR7, so terminally differentiated effector memory CD45RA+ cells were left out. Sequencing used naive CD8+ T cells from PBMCs. The sequence was obtained from a man between 18 and 29 years old in good health. Some clones in this sample may be carry-over from other donors' samples. The chain has TRBV6-5 and TRBJ2-2; 7 bases match TRBD1. CDR3 region: CASSYVRGRGGELFF. CDR3 DNA: TGTGCCAGCAGTTACGTGAGGGGGCGCGGCGGGGAGCTGTTTTTT.